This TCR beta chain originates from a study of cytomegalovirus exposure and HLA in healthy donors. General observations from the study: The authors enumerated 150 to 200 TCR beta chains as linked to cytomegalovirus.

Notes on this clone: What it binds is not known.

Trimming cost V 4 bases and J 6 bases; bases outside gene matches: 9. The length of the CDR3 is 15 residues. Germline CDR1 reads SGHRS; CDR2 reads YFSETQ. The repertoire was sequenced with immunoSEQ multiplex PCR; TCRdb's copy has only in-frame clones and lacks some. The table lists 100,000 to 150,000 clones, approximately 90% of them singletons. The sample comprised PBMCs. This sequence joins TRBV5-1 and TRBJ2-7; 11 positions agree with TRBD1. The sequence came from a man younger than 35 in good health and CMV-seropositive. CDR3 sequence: CASSPPRTGGFEQYF. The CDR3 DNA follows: TGCGCCAGCAGCCCCCCCCGGACAGGGGGCTTCGAGCAGTACTTC.